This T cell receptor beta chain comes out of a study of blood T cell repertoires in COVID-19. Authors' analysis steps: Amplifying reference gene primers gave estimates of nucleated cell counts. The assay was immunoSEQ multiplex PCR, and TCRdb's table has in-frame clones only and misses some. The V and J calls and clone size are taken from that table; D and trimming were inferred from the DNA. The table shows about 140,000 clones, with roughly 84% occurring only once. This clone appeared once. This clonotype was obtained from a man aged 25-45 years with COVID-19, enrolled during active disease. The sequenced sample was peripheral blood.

The CDR3 DNA follows: TGTGCCAGTAGTATTGGGACAGGGGTCGATGAGCAGTTCTTC. Its translation is CASSIGTGVDEQFF. V is TRBV19 and J is TRBJ2-1; 10 nucleotides match TRBD1. CDR1 and CDR2 from the germline V gene are LNHDA and SQIVND (reference sequence). This CDR3 comprises 14 residues. Trimming cost V 3 bases and J 8 bases; bases outside gene matches: 4.